This T cell receptor (beta chain) was found in a study of T-cell reconstitution after alpha-beta-depleted transplantation in children. The V and J ends lost 1 base and 7 bases, in that order; junction bases with no gene match: 12. The CDR3 runs to 15 residues. Germline V gives CDR1 SQVTM, CDR2 ANQGSEA. The TCRbeta library incorporated unique molecular identifiers. TCRdb used MiXCR to reprocess the PCR reads, holding one entry per CDR3 protein. The profile shows about 610,000 distinct CDR3 sequences, more than 20% of them singletons. The rearrangement uses TRBV29-1 and TRBJ2-7; 8 nucleotides line up with TRBD1. The origin of this receptor is a boy under two years old with Wiskott-Aldrich syndrome, due to receive a stem cell transplant. Sequencing used PBMCs, obtained before TCRalphabeta/CD19-depleted stem cell transplant. The CDR3 coding sequence is TGCAGCGTTGAAGGCAGACAGGGGTTAACGGGTGAGCAGTACTTC. Its protein is CSVEGRQGLTGEQYF.